These T cell receptor beta chains were read from a single sample in a study of blood T cells in healthy people across ages. TCRdb analysed the 5' RACE reads with MiXCR anew, one entry per CDR3 protein. Of hundreds of thousands of distinct CDR3 sequences in the sample, 55% to 70% were seen once. Sequencing was carried out using blood. These receptors all come from a man younger than 45 in good health. Each CDR3 is given with its conserved first and last residue. The D gene is left open where the match is weak. Clone size is stated in some rows and not others, as once, few, many or a class when expanded.

few	TRBD1	TRBV27	TRBJ2-7	15	TGTGCCAGCAGTACTCCGGGACAGGGCTCCTACGAGCAGTACTTC	CASSTPGQGSYEQYF
many	.	TRBV20-1	TRBJ2-1	15	TGCAGTGCTAGAGGGAGGGGGCGCCCCGGCAATGAGCAGTTCTTC	CSARGRGRPGNEQFF
.	.	TRBV7-2	TRBJ2-3	15	TGTGCCAGCAGCTTAGTAGCGGCTAGCACAGATACGCAGTATTTT	CASSLVAASTDTQYF
.	.	TRBV6-5	TRBJ2-1	13	TGTGCCAGCAGTTATGTAGGGGACAATGAGCAGTTCTTC	CASSYVGDNEQFF
.	.	TRBV19	TRBJ1-4	17	TGTGCCAGTAGTATAGGCCTCAACCGGGGCCTTAATGAAAAACTGTTTTTT	CASSIGLNRGLNEKLFF
.	TRBD2	TRBV28	TRBJ2-7	16	TGTGCCAGCAGTCGTGGGACTAGCGGAGCGTACTACGAGCAGTACTTC	CASSRGTSGAYYEQYF
few	.	TRBV7-9	TRBJ1-2	14	TGTGCCAGCAGCTTGGTACCTTCCCTCTTCGGCTACACCTTC	CASSLVPSLFGYTF
.	.	TRBV6-5	TRBJ2-3	14	TGTGCCAGCAGTTACTCGATTAATGGAGATACGCAGTATTTT	CASSYSINGDTQYF
.	.	TRBV6-2/TRBV6-3	TRBJ2-1	15	TGTGCCAGCAGCACGGGACACCCCCCAGGAGGTGAGCAGTTCTTC	CASSTGHPPGGEQFF
.	.	TRBV12-3/TRBV12-4	TRBJ1-1	17	TGTGCCAGCAGTTTGAGGCAGGGAGCTACCGTCGCCTATGAAGCTTTCTTT	CASSLRQGATVAYEAFF
.	.	TRBV14	TRBJ1-6	15	TGTGCCAGCAGCGTGGCGACGTCCTATAATTCACCCCTCCACTTT	CASSVATSYNSPLHF
few	.	TRBV3-1	TRBJ2-7	13	TGTGCCAGCAGCCAAGGGGGCTCCCACGAGCAGTACTTC	CASSQGGSHEQYF
.	.	TRBV5-1	TRBJ2-7	14	TGCGCCAGCAGCTCCGGGACGGACTTCTACGAGCAGTACTTC	CASSSGTDFYEQYF
few	.	TRBV12-3/TRBV12-4	TRBJ2-1	14	TGTGCCAGCAGTTTAGGGGGACTTAACAATGAGCAGTTCTTC	CASSLGGLNNEQFF
.	.	TRBV27	TRBJ1-6	14	TGTGCCAGCAGACCAAGGTCCTATAATTCACCCCTCCACTTT	CASRPRSYNSPLHF
once	.	TRBV25-1	TRBJ1-2	13	TGTGCCAACAGTGTGGATCCAGCCTCTGGCTACACCTTC	CANSVDPASGYTF